Here is one T cell receptor (beta chain) with its context. Its matching antigen is unknown. RNA transcripts served as the template for amplifying TCR beta CDR3 regions. The HTBI primer set served for first-round RT-PCR of the TCR CDR3. TCRdb itself ran the multiplex PCR reads through MiXCR, one entry per CDR3 protein. The sample lists fewer than 450,000 distinct CDR3 sequences, approximately 16% occurring once. The entry originates in a study of T cells in Graves' hyperthyroidism and ophthalmopathy. Regarding the study as a whole: Blood also carried most thyroid clonotypes expanded above 0.001.

Sequencing used blood. The clonotype comes from a woman aged 60-75 years with Graves' ophthalmopathy.

Here the CDR3 reads CASSEAQLAGRGRETQYF. The CDR3 region has the DNA TGTGCCAGCAGTGAGGCCCAACTAGCGGGACGGGGGAGAGAGACCCAGTACTTC. The rearrangement links TRBV25-1 to TRBJ2-5, with 10 bases aligning to TRBD2. Trimming cost V 3 bases and J 4 bases; bases outside gene matches: 14. Germline loops: CDR1 MGHDK, CDR2 SYGVNS. The CDR3 spans 18 residues.